The 29 T cell receptor beta chains below all came from one sample that was sequenced in a study of shared clonotypes between healthy human individuals (dated by TCRdb to 2019 to 2021). The library was made by the immunoSEQ multiplex PCR assay. TCRdb took this table from immuneACCESS and kept in-frame rearrangements with V and J called. Such tables lack part of the clones; where checked against another copy, unresolved V genes explain under half of the gap, and the rest is unexplained. The sample data list about 1.1 million clones, and 70% to 80% of these were observed just once. Of the sample, 0.5% to 0.6% falls within the top ten clones. Sequencing was carried out using memory CD4+ T cells from PBMCs. The meaning of the sample's cell subset or site label: CD45RA-negative fraction. The receptor source for this set is a man aged 18 to 30 in good health. Some clones in this sample may be carry-over from other donors' samples.

The chain has TRBV7-2 and TRBJ2-1; D call uncertain. Trimming took off 6 bases at V and 9 bases at J, with 9 bases between the two ends. This CDR3 is 11 amino acids long. The germline V gene encodes CDR1 SGHTA and CDR2 FQGNSA. CDR3 protein: CASSPWGEQFF. The CDR3 DNA reads TGTGCCAGCAGTCCCTGGGGTGAGCAGTTCTTC.

The chain has TRBV7-3 and TRBJ2-1; 10 bases are a match to TRBD1. Germline CDR1 SGHTA, CDR2 FQGTGA. CDR3 length: 15 residues. J was trimmed by 11 bases and V by 5 bases; bases with no gene match: 12. The CDR3: CASSPRGTGVSQQFF. Written as DNA, the CDR3 is TGTGCCAGCAGCCCCAGGGGGACAGGGGTCAGTCAGCAGTTCTTC.

This chain links TRBV28 with TRBJ1-1, with a weak D call TRBD1 (5 bases). The germline CDR1 and CDR2 sequences are MDHEN and SYDVKM. Trimming removed 5 bases at V and 3 bases at J, with 13 bases between. This CDR3 region has 14 residues. In nucleotides, the CDR3 is TGTGCCAGCAGTCGTTTAGACAGCCACACTGAAGCTTTCTTT. It yields the protein CASSRLDSHTEAFF. Drawing the rest from reference TRBV28 and TRBJ1-1, the complete variable domain is DVKVTQSSRYLVKRTGEKVFLECVQDMDHENMFWYRQDPGLGLRLIYFSYDVKMKEKGDIPEGYSVSREKKERFSLILESASTNQTSMYLCASSRLDSHTEAFFGQGTRLTVV.

This clone occurred many times. The chain couples TRBV6-5 to TRBJ2-1; D gene unclear. The CDR3 runs to 13 residues. Germline assignment: CDR1 MNHEY and CDR2 SVGAGI. V lost 7 bases and J 3 bases, leaving 10 bases between the germline ends. The CDR3 region has the DNA TGTGCCAGCACTCTAGGCCGCTACAATGAGCAGTTCTTC. It specifies CASTLGRYNEQFF.

The CDR3 protein is CATTSLVGLAVYNEQFF. CDR3 bases: TGTGCCACCACTAGCCTAGTGGGGCTAGCGGTCTACAATGAGCAGTTCTTC. The J gene is TRBJ2-1, the V gene TRBV19; TRBD2 aligns across 7 bases. After removal of 10 bases from V and 3 bases from J, the junction contained 18 bases not matched to a gene. The germline gives CDR1 LNHDA, CDR2 SQIVND (reference sequence). This CDR3 comprises 17 residues. Full variable domain (outside the CDR3, taken from reference TRBV19 and TRBJ2-1): DGGITQSPKYLFRKEGQNVTLSCEQNLNHDAMYWYRQDPGQGLRLIYYSQIVNDFQKGDIAEGYSVSREKKESFPLTVTSAQKNPTAFYLCATTSLVGLAVYNEQFFGPGTRLTVL.

V usage is TRBV5-4 and J usage is TRBJ1-2, with 9 bases identical to TRBD1. Unmatched junction bases numbered 8, after V lost 0 bases and J lost 8 bases. Germline assignment: CDR1 SGHNT and CDR2 YYREEE (reference sequence). CDR3 size: 15 residues. The CDR3 loop is CASSLGTGAERGYTF. The CDR3 DNA reads TGTGCCAGCAGCTTGGGGACAGGGGCCGAACGGGGCTACACCTTC.

The CDR3 coding sequence is TGCGCCAGCAGCTTGGGAACTACGACTAGCGGGATTAGAAAGCAGTACTTC. Protein product: CASSLGTTTSGIRKQYF. The chain recombines TRBV5-1 with TRBJ2-7, with TRBD2 matching 11 bases. Germline assignment: CDR1 SGHRS and CDR2 YFSETQ. V gave up 0 bases and J gave up 8 bases; unmatched junction bases: 13. The CDR3 has 17 amino acids.

The rearrangement joins TRBV7-6 to TRBJ2-7; D gene uncertain. Germline V gene data show CDR1 as SGHVS and CDR2 as FNYEAQ. This CDR3 spans 15 amino acids. V lost 1 base to trimming and J lost 1 base, with 11 bases between them. The CDR3 DNA reads TGTGCCAGCAGCTTAGTGTCACAGATTTCCTACGAGCAGTACTTC. It yields the protein CASSLVSQISYEQYF.

In this sample, this clone turned up a few times. The chain combines TRBV6-5 with TRBJ2-1, with D perhaps matching TRBD2 (6 bases). The CDR3 covers 14 residues. V gave up 6 bases and J gave up 5 bases, with 14 bases separating them. Germline V CDR1 and CDR2: MNHEY, SVGAGI. The CDR3 sequence: CASRALRTNNEQFF. In nucleotides, the CDR3 is TGTGCCAGCAGGGCCTTGAGGACTAACAATGAGCAGTTCTTC.

This sequence joins TRBV29-1 and TRBJ2-7, with D possibly being TRBD1 or TRBD2 (7 bases each). The CDR3 extends over 15 amino acids. Germline CDR1 SQVTM, CDR2 ANQGSEA. Trimming removed 0 bases from V and 6 bases from J, with 18 bases in between. Here the CDR3 DNA reads TGCAGCGTTGAAGATTCAGGGGGGGGTTTCGGCGAGCAGTACTTC. It translates to CSVEDSGGGFGEQYF.

The chain links TRBV5-1 to TRBJ2-5; tentative D call: TRBD2 (6 bases). CDR3 length: 16 residues. Germline CDR1 SGHRS, CDR2 YFSETQ. Trimming shortened V by 0 bases and J by 4 bases, and 16 bases separated the two germline ends. CDR3 residues: CASSLGHGGVTETQYF. In nucleotides, the CDR3 is TGCGCCAGCAGCTTGGGTCACGGAGGGGTGACAGAGACCCAGTACTTC.

As regards this clone: Other DNA variants within this sample encode the same CDR3. The V call is TRBV2, the J call TRBJ2-7; unclear D gene. V was clipped by 2 bases and J by 4 bases, with 9 bases between them. CDR1 is SNHLY and CDR2 is FYNNEI in the germline V gene. There are 13 residues in the CDR3. CDR3 in amino acids: CASSESSGYEQYF. In DNA form, the CDR3 reads TGTGCCAGCAGTGAATCGTCCGGTTACGAGCAGTACTTC.

This chain connects TRBV9 to TRBJ1-3; a possible D gene is TRBD1 (5 bases). Per germline, CDR1 SGDLS and CDR2 YYNGEE. V lost 8 bases and J 2 bases, leaving 17 bases between the germline ends. This CDR3 comprises 15 residues. The CDR3 DNA reads as TGTGCCAGTTCGAGGGCAGGGAGCGCTGGAAACACCATATATTTT. This encodes CASSRAGSAGNTIYF.

The chain carries TRBV28 and TRBJ2-2; D gene ambiguous. V dropped 3 bases and J dropped 4 bases, with 9 bases sitting between them. CDR1 is MDHEN, CDR2 SYDVKM, per germline. This CDR3 is 14 amino acids long. In DNA, the CDR3 is TGTGCCAGCAGTTTTTTGTCCGGCACCGGGGAGCTGTTTTTT. This encodes CASSFLSGTGELFF.

About this clone: Other DNA sequences in the same sample also yield this CDR3. This chain connects TRBV7-3 to TRBJ2-5; 8 bases agree with TRBD1. The CDR3 contains 13 residues. Germline-derived CDR1 and CDR2 are SGHTA and FQGTGA. Germline trimming cut 5 bases from V and 3 bases from J; bases unmatched to any gene: 2. This CDR3 is CASSQDREETQYF. The CDR3 DNA is TGTGCCAGCAGCCAGGACAGGGAAGAGACCCAGTACTTC.

This chain joins TRBV5-8 and TRBJ2-7; 7 positions match TRBD1. CDR3 length: 14 residues. Per the germline V gene, CDR1 is SGHTS and CDR2 is YDEGEE. The V gene end was trimmed by 4 bases and the J gene end by 5 bases; junction bases not matched to a gene: 9. CDR3 bases: TGTGCCAGCAGCCAAGATCGTGGACAGGACGAGCAGTACTTC. Translated, it gives CASSQDRGQDEQYF. Full variable domain (missing parts from reference TRBV5-8 and TRBJ2-7): EAGVTQSPTHLIKTRGQQATLRCSPISGHTSVYWYQQALGLGLQFLLWYDEGEERNRGNFPPRFSGRQFPNYSSELNVNALELEDSALYLCASSQDRGQDEQYFGPGTRLTVT.

This clone was seen at least ten times. The same CDR3 arises from other DNA sequences in this sample as well. The chain is built from TRBV6-5 and TRBJ2-7; TRBD1 matches at 7 bases. From germline, CDR1 is MNHEY and CDR2 SVGAGI. The V and J ends lost 0 bases and 2 bases, in that order; junction bases with no gene match: 4. The CDR3 extends over 15 amino acids. The CDR3, as DNA: TGTGCCAGCAGTTACTCCCACAGGGGCACCTACGAGCAGTACTTC. This sequence encodes CASSYSHRGTYEQYF.

This clone was seen only a few times. The genes are TRBV30 and TRBJ2-2; D unclear. Between the trimmed V and J ends, which lost 1 base and 7 bases, there was a span of 10 bases. This CDR3 spans 13 amino acids. Looked up from germline, CDR1 is GTSNPN and CDR2 is SVGIG (reference sequence). The CDR3 DNA reads as TGTGCCTGGAGTGGTAGGATGCGCGGGGAGCTGTTTTTT. Translation gives CAWSGRMRGELFF.

The V call is TRBV9, the J call TRBJ2-3, with 7 bases matching TRBD2. CDR1 and CDR2 (germline): SGDLS, YYNGEE. V dropped 3 bases and J dropped 2; count of bases not matched to a gene: 9. The CDR3 is 16 amino acids. CDR3 bases: TGTGCCAGCAGCGCGACCGGGACTACCTACACAGATACGCAGTATTTT. This encodes CASSATGTTYTDTQYF.

Details on this clone: At one end the junction does not follow the germline gene, possibly because of a read error. The chain uses TRBV6-5 and TRBJ1-1; 8 bases fit TRBD1. This CDR3 is built from 15 residues. Germline V lookup: CDR1 MNHEY, CDR2 SVGAGI. DNA of the CDR3: TGTGCCAGCAGTGACTCCGGGACAGGGAACACTGAAGCTTTCTTT. This sequence encodes CASSDSGTGNTEAFF.

V and J are TRBV5-1 and TRBJ1-1; D is perhaps TRBD1 (6 bases). The germline CDR1 and CDR2 sequences are SGHRS and YFSETQ. V was trimmed by 4 bases and J by 4 bases, leaving 11 bases between them. The CDR3 extends over 13 amino acids. Written as DNA, the CDR3 is TGCGCCAGCAGCCTACAGGGAGTCACTGAAGCTTTCTTT. Protein sequence: CASSLQGVTEAFF.

The J gene is TRBJ2-3, the V gene TRBV29-1; 15 nucleotides align to TRBD2. The CDR3 consists of 16 residues. V trimming: 4 bases; J trimming: 4 bases; junction bases outside the gene matches: 6. Germline V gives CDR1 SQVTM, CDR2 ANQGSEA. CDR3 loop: CSVGGTSGRPSDTQYF. In DNA form, the CDR3 reads TGCAGCGTTGGAGGGACTAGCGGGAGGCCCTCAGATACGCAGTATTTT.

The J gene is TRBJ1-5, the V gene TRBV15; D unclear. The germline V gene has CDR1 LNHNV and CDR2 YYDKDF (reference sequence). Trimming removed 0 bases from V and 0 bases from J, with 9 bases in between. The CDR3 covers 16 residues. The CDR3 loop is CATSREGTDSNQPQHF. In DNA, the CDR3 is TGTGCCACCAGCAGAGAGGGCACGGATAGCAATCAGCCCCAGCATTTT.

The chain is built from TRBV27 and TRBJ2-7, with no clear D. CDR3 length equals 11 residues. Trimming cost V 5 bases and J 6 bases, with 8 bases left between them. The germline CDR1 and CDR2 sequences are MNHEY and SMNVEV (reference sequence). CDR3 residues: CASSLKGEQYF. DNA of the CDR3: TGTGCCAGCAGTCTAAAGGGCGAGCAGTACTTC.

The rearrangement joins TRBV6-6 to TRBJ2-1; D is perhaps TRBD1 (6 bases). The CDR3 sequence is 11 residues long. Trimming removed 6 bases at V and 10 bases at J, with 10 bases between. CDR1 is MNHNY, CDR2 SVGAGI, per germline (reference sequence). CDR3 protein: CASRIQGEQFF. The DNA for the CDR3 is TGTGCCAGCAGGATACAGGGCGAGCAGTTCTTC.

There are many counts of this clone. The rearrangement joins TRBV25-1 to TRBJ1-5; D is possibly TRBD1 (5 bases). The CDR3 contains 14 residues. The germline V gene has CDR1 MGHDK and CDR2 SYGVNS. V shed 4 bases and J shed 11 bases, with 18 bases lying between them. The CDR3 loop reads CASSAAGPTFTQHF. For the CDR3, the DNA is TGTGCCAGCAGTGCAGCGGGACCGACCTTCACCCAGCATTTT.

This clone was seen more than once but under ten times. The chain joins TRBV5-8 to TRBJ1-5; 9 bases match TRBD1. This CDR3 comprises 15 residues. V was clipped by 3 bases and J by 5 bases; unmatched bases: 6. The germline gives CDR1 SGHTS, CDR2 YDEGEE. The CDR3 loop reads CASSSMGTGYQPQHF. Written as DNA, the CDR3 is TGTGCCAGCAGCTCCATGGGGACAGGGTATCAGCCCCAGCATTTT.

The chain uses TRBV9 and TRBJ2-3; 10 bases agree with TRBD1. The CDR3 is made up of 15 amino acids. CDR1 and CDR2 from the germline V gene are SGDLS and YYNGEE. Trimming at V came to 5 bases and at J to 5 bases, leaving 8 bases not matched to a gene. CDR3: CASSTTGGAVDTQYF. DNA for the CDR3: TGTGCCAGCAGTACGACAGGGGGCGCGGTAGATACGCAGTATTTT.

This chain joins TRBV18 and TRBJ2-5; 9 nucleotides match TRBD2. The CDR3 runs to 14 residues. In germline, CDR1 is KGHSH, CDR2 LQKENI. Germline trimming cut 3 bases from V and 5 bases from J; bases unmatched to any gene: 4. The CDR3: CASSPPAGGETQYF. CDR3 bases: TGTGCCAGCTCACCTCCTGCGGGAGGGGAGACCCAGTACTTC. Full variable domain (rest looked up from reference TRBV18 and TRBJ2-5): NAGVMQNPRHLVRRRGQEARLRCSPMKGHSHVYWYRQLPEEGLKFMVYLQKENIIDESGMPKERFSAEFPKEGPSILRIQQVVRGDSAAYFCASSPPAGGETQYFGPGTRLLVL.